The 23 T cell receptor beta chains listed next were all sequenced from one sample in a study of response to subunit inactivated influenza vaccine. TCRdb re-called the RT-PCR reads through MiXCR, storing one row per CDR3 protein. The table records roughly 570,000 distinct CDR3 sequences, about 15% of them present only once. The sequencing used PBMCs from blood, collected about 13 days after vaccination. The receptors were gathered from a man aged 50 to 60 who received an inactivated influenza vaccine.

The sample holds many counts of this clonotype. The chain recombines TRBV12-3 or TRBV12-4 with TRBJ2-4; D tentatively fits TRBD1 or TRBD2 (5 bases each). The CDR3 spans 14 residues. Trimming stripped 3 bases from V and 5 bases from J, with 11 bases between. This chain's CDR3 is CASSFSGAENIQYF. The CDR3 nucleotides read TGTGCCAGCAGTTTCTCCGGGGCAGAAAACATTCAGTACTTC.

This clonotype has at least ten counts. The chain couples TRBV10-3 to TRBJ2-1, with 12 bases aligning to TRBD2. The CDR3 runs 17 residues. CDR1 is ENHRY and CDR2 is SYGVKD in the germline V gene. Trimming removed 0 bases from V and 4 bases from J; junction bases left unmatched: 4. The chain's CDR3 is CAISESELAGGYNEQFF. The CDR3, as DNA: TGTGCCATCAGTGAGTCAGAACTAGCGGGGGGTTACAATGAGCAGTTCTTC.

The J gene is TRBJ2-7, the V gene TRBV6-1; either TRBD1 or TRBD2 may supply D (5 bases each). The V and J ends lost 6 bases and 4 bases respectively, with 13 bases between them. CDR1 MNHNS and CDR2 SASEGT come from the germline V gene. This CDR3 spans 13 amino acids. The CDR3 DNA reads TGTGCCAGCAGGAGGGCGAGACAGTACGAGCAGTACTTC. Encoded protein: CASRRARQYEQYF.

This clonotype appeared a few times. This chain uses TRBV20-1 with TRBJ2-7; no reliable D call. The CDR3 sequence is 13 residues long. The V gene lost 3 bases and the J gene lost 3 bases, with 12 bases spanning the gap. The V gene's germline CDR1 is DFQATT and CDR2 SNEGSKA (reference sequence). CDR3 region: CSARDGLGYEQYF. As DNA, the CDR3 is TGCAGTGCTAGGGACGGGCTGGGCTACGAGCAGTACTTC.

The rearrangement joins TRBV7-2 to TRBJ2-7; D possibly uses TRBD1 or TRBD2 (6 bases each). Germline CDR1 reads SGHTA; CDR2 reads FQGNSA. The CDR3 has 15 residues. Trimming took 4 bases from V and 0 from J, leaving 13 bases between them. The CDR3 loop reads CASSSRGLHSYEQYF. CDR3 in DNA: TGTGCCAGCAGCTCCCGGGGGCTCCACTCCTACGAGCAGTACTTC.

This chain joins TRBV6-1 and TRBJ2-7; 9 positions agree with TRBD1. Germline CDR1 is MNHNS and CDR2 is SASEGT. There are 15 residues in the CDR3. V shed 6 bases, J shed 6 bases, and the junction held 12 bases outside the gene matches. CDR3: CASRSQGTGIGEQYF. CDR3 DNA sequence: TGTGCCAGCAGATCTCAGGGGACAGGGATCGGCGAGCAGTACTTC.

This rearrangement joins TRBV20-1 to TRBJ2-4, with 11 bases that match TRBD1. CDR3 size: 15 residues. CDR1 DFQATT and CDR2 SNEGSKA come from the germline V gene (reference sequence). The V gene end was trimmed by 2 bases and the J gene end by 6 bases; junction bases not matched to a gene: 6. CDR3 in amino acids: CSARPDRGLGNIQYF. In DNA form, the CDR3 reads TGCAGTGCTAGACCGGACAGGGGGCTGGGAAACATTCAGTACTTC.

The chain's CDR3 is CASSTTKTSGTNEQFF. The CDR3 DNA is TGTGCCAGCAGCACTACTAAGACTAGCGGGACGAATGAGCAGTTCTTC. V usage is TRBV7-9 and J usage is TRBJ2-1; 11 bases line up with TRBD2. This CDR3 contains 16 residues. V trimming: 5 bases; J trimming: 7 bases; junction bases outside the gene matches: 10. Germline lookup yields CDR1 SEHNR and CDR2 FQNEAQ (reference sequence).

This chain joins TRBV20-1 and TRBJ2-3, with unresolved D. Germline V gene data show CDR1 as DFQATT and CDR2 as SNEGSKA (reference sequence). CDR3 length: 16 residues. V was trimmed by 0 bases and J by 4 bases, leaving 17 bases between them. In DNA, the CDR3 is TGCAGTGCTAGAGATACTGGCGAGAGGATTTCAGATACGCAGTATTTT. This gives the protein CSARDTGERISDTQYF.

The V gene is TRBV20-1, the J gene TRBJ2-5, with D possibly being TRBD1 (5 bases). V lost 6 bases to trimming and J lost 5 bases, with 16 bases between them. Germline V gene data show CDR1 as DFQATT and CDR2 as SNEGSKA (reference sequence). This CDR3 comprises 13 residues. The CDR3 here is CSARPGHKETQYF. The DNA for the CDR3 is TGCAGTGCCAGGCCTGGACATAAGGAGACCCAGTACTTC.

The gene calls are TRBV30 and TRBJ2-2; no clear D gene. The germline CDR1 and CDR2 sequences are GTSNPN and SVGIG (reference sequence). The CDR3 totals 14 residues. The V and J ends lost 5 bases and 2 bases respectively, with 12 bases between them. CDR3 sequence: CAWAPGTNTGELFF. The CDR3, as DNA: TGTGCCTGGGCCCCGGGTACTAACACCGGGGAGCTGTTTTTT.

This chain connects TRBV20-1 to TRBJ1-5, with 9 bases identical to TRBD1. This CDR3 has 17 amino acids. Germline CDR1 DFQATT, CDR2 SNEGSKA (reference sequence). V lost 3 bases and J lost 5; bases outside the gene matches: 14. In DNA form, the CDR3 reads TGCAGTGCTAGTACAGAGAGCGCACAGGGGGCTTATCAGCCCCAGCATTTT. This gives the protein CSASTESAQGAYQPQHF.

This clonotype was detected only a few times. This chain links TRBV18 with TRBJ1-5; the D is unclear. Germline CDR1 KGHSH, CDR2 LQKENI. CDR3 length: 16 residues. The V gene lost 2 bases and the J gene lost 5 bases, with 16 bases spanning the gap. Here the CDR3 reads CASSPATWYGHQPQHF. CDR3 DNA: TGTGCCAGCTCACCAGCGACGTGGTATGGGCATCAGCCCCAGCATTTT.

The chain employs TRBV5-1 and TRBJ2-7, with TRBD1 matching 7 bases. CDR1 and CDR2 from the germline V gene are SGHRS and YFSETQ. This CDR3 spans 16 amino acids. With 0 bases clipped from V and 3 bases from J, the junction kept 9 bases outside the gene matches. Here the CDR3 DNA reads TGCGCCAGCAGCTTGGCCTCGGGGACAGCTATCTACGAGCAGTACTTC. This codes for CASSLASGTAIYEQYF. Full variable domain (missing parts from reference TRBV5-1 and TRBJ2-7): KAGVTQTPRYLIKTRGQQVTLSCSPISGHRSVSWYQQTPGQGLQFLFEYFSETQRNKGNFPGRFSGRQFSNSRSEMNVSTLELGDSALYLCASSLASGTAIYEQYFGPGTRLTVT.

For this clonotype: No DNA is shown, since the ends of the CDR3 on it are uncertain; the CDR3 is the one TCRdb lists. The gene calls are TRBV2 and TRBJ2-1; the table's D gene call, TRBD2, was not cross checked with the DNA. Looked up from germline, CDR1 is SNHLY and CDR2 is FYNNEI. The CDR3 sequence runs 12 residues, both termini included. The CDR3: CASSVLRAEQFF.

In this sample, this clonotype turned up a few times. The rearrangement links TRBV9 to TRBJ2-7; D gene ambiguous. Germline V gives CDR1 SGDLS, CDR2 YYNGEE. Trimming left V 0 bases short and J 1 base short, with 17 bases between. The CDR3 covers 17 residues. The CDR3 protein is CASSVGAGSYLSYEQYF. CDR3 DNA: TGTGCCAGCAGCGTAGGGGCCGGATCCTATTTATCCTACGAGCAGTACTTC.

The chain joins TRBV9 to TRBJ1-5; possible D gene TRBD1, 6 bases. The V gene's germline CDR1 is SGDLS and CDR2 YYNGEE. The length of the CDR3 is 15 residues. V lost 4 bases to trimming and J lost 3 bases, with 14 bases between them. CDR3 nucleotides: TGTGCCAGCAGCCCCCACGGGGGGGCCAATCAGCCCCAGCATTTT. Translated, it gives CASSPHGGANQPQHF.

This clonotype has just a few counts. The chain carries TRBV2 and TRBJ2-1; 7 bases map to TRBD2. V gave up 6 bases and J gave up 5 bases; unmatched junction bases: 10. There are 15 residues in the CDR3. The germline V gene encodes CDR1 SNHLY and CDR2 FYNNEI. CDR3 sequence reads: CASRVGRAENNEQFF. The CDR3 DNA reads as TGTGCCAGCAGGGTAGGGAGGGCCGAAAACAATGAGCAGTTCTTC.

The rearrangement uses TRBV5-8 and TRBJ2-3; 10 positions agree with TRBD2. Trimming removed 4 bases from V and 4 bases from J; junction bases left unmatched: 6. Germline V gene lookup returns CDR1 SGHTS and CDR2 YDEGEE. The CDR3 is made up of 15 amino acids. CDR3 in DNA: TGTGCCAGCAGCCCTCTAGCGGGAGACTCAGATACGCAGTATTTT. Amino acid sequence: CASSPLAGDSDTQYF. The complete variable domain, with remaining parts taken from reference TRBV5-8 and TRBJ2-3, reads EAGVTQSPTHLIKTRGQQATLRCSPISGHTSVYWYQQALGLGLQFLLWYDEGEERNRGNFPPRFSGRQFPNYSSELNVNALELEDSALYLCASSPLAGDSDTQYFGPGTRLTVL.

The chain joins TRBV6-2 or TRBV6-3 to TRBJ1-1, with D unclear. CDR3 length: 14 amino acids. From germline, CDR1 is MNHEY and CDR2 SVGEGT. Trimming pared 0 bases from V and 0 bases from J, leaving 5 bases between. The DNA for the CDR3 is TGTGCCAGCAGTTACTCTTCCGTGAACACTGAAGCTTTCTTT. This gives the protein CASSYSSVNTEAFF.

A few counts support this clonotype. This chain links TRBV19 with TRBJ2-7; no firm D call. The ends were cut back, 2 bases at V and 2 bases at J, with 16 bases in the middle. Germline lookup yields CDR1 LNHDA and CDR2 SQIVND (reference sequence). This CDR3 region has 16 residues. In DNA form, the CDR3 reads TGTGCCAGTAGTATAAGAGGACCGGCAGGAGCCTACGAGCAGTACTTC. Its translation: CASSIRGPAGAYEQYF.

This clonotype was observed many times. One end of the junction varies from germline; a read error may be responsible. The chain has TRBV20-1 and TRBJ1-2; perhaps TRBD1 as D (5 bases). Per the germline V gene, CDR1 is DFQATT and CDR2 is SNEGSKA (reference sequence). CDR3 length: 12 amino acids. This chain's CDR3 is CSAGLGAARVYF. CDR3 nucleotides: TGCAGTGCTGGACTCGGGGCCGCCAGGGTTTACTTC.

This sequence joins TRBV19 and TRBJ2-1; D is possibly TRBD1 or TRBD2 (5 bases each). The CDR3 runs 15 residues. Germline loops: CDR1 LNHDA, CDR2 SQIVND (reference sequence). Trimming cost V 7 bases and J 5 bases, with 18 bases left between them. CDR3 protein: CASKIGERTNNEQFF. As DNA, the CDR3 is TGTGCCAGTAAGATCGGGGAGCGGACAAACAATGAGCAGTTCTTC.